This TCR beta chain was found in a study of yellow fever vaccine responses in identical twins. Germline CDR1 SGHNT, CDR2 YENEEA. The CDR3 is 15 residues long. V shed 5 bases and J shed 5 bases, with 18 bases lying between them. This clonotype was picked up one time. TCRdb independently ran MiXCR on the RT-PCR reads; one entry per CDR3 protein. Of approximately 5,000 distinct CDR3 sequences listed, 55% to 75% are singletons. The TCR comes from a woman aged 18-29 years who received the yellow fever vaccine. The source was T cells from blood (PBMCs), unsorted or a sorted subset (not recorded which), collected before or after yellow fever vaccination (not recorded which). The rearrangement links TRBV11-3 to TRBJ2-5; a possible D gene is TRBD2 (6 bases). DNA for the CDR3: TGTGCCAGCAGCCTAAATCTTCGGAGGGGCGAGACCCAGTACTTC. This translates into CASSLNLRRGETQYF. Looking up the rest from reference TRBV11-3 and TRBJ2-5 gives the full variable domain: EAGVVQSPRYKIIEKKQPVAFWCNPISGHNTLYWYLQNLGQGPELLIRYENEEAVDDSQLPKDRFSAERLKGVDSTLKIQPAELGDSAVYLCASSLNLRRGETQYFGPGTRLLVL.